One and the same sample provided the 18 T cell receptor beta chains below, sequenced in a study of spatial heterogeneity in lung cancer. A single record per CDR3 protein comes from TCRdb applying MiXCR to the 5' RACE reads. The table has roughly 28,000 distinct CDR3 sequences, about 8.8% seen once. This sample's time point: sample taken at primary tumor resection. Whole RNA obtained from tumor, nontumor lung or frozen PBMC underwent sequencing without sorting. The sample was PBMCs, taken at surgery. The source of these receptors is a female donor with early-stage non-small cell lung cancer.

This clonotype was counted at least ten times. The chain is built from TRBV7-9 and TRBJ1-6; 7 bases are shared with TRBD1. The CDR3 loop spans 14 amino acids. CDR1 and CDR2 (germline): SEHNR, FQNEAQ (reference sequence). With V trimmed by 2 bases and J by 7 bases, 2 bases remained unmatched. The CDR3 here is CASSLLQGNSPLHF. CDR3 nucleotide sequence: TGTGCCAGCAGCTTATTACAGGGGAATTCACCCCTCCACTTT.

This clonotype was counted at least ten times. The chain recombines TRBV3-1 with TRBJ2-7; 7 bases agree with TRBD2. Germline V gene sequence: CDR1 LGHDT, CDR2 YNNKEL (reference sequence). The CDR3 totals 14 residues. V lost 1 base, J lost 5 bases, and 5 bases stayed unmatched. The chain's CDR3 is CASSQVGGRDEQYF. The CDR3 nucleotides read TGTGCCAGCAGCCAAGTGGGAGGGCGCGACGAGCAGTACTTC.

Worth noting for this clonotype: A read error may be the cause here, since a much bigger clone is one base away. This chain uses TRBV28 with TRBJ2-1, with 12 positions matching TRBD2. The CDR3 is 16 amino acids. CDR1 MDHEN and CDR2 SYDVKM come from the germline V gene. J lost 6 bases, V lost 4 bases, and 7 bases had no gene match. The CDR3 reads CASSSLGLAGPNEQFF. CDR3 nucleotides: TGTGCCAGCAGTTCTCTTGGACTAGCGGGACCCAATGAGCAGTTCTTC.

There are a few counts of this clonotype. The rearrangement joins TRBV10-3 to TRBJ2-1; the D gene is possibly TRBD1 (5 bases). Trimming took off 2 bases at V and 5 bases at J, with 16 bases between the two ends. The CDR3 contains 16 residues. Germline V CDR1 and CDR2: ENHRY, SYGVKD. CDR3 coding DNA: TGTGCCATCAGTGAGCCGGCGAGATCCAGGGACAATGAGCAGTTCTTC. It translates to CAISEPARSRDNEQFF.

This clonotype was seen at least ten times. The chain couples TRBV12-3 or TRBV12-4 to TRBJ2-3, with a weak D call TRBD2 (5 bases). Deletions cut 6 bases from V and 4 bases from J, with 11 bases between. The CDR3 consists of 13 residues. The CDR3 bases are TGTGCCAGCAGAGGACTGTGGGCAGATACGCAGTATTTT. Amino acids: CASRGLWADTQYF.

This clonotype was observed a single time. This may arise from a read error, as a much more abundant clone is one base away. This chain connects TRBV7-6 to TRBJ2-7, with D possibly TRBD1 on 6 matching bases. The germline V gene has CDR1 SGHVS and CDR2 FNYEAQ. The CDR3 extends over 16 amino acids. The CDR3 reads CASSSSLTGDPYELYF. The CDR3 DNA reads TGTGCCAGCAGCTCGTCGTTGACAGGCGACCCCTACGAGCTGTACTTC.

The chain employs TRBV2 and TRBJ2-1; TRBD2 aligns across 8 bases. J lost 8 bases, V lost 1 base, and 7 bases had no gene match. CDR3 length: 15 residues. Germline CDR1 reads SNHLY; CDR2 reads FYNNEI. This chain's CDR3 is CASSEGTSIGYEQFF. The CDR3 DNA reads TGTGCCAGCAGTGAAGGGACTAGCATCGGCTATGAGCAGTTCTTC.

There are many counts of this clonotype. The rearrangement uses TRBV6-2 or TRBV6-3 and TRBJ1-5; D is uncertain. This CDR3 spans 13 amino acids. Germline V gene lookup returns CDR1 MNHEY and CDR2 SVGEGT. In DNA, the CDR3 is TGTGCTGTTGCAAGGGAGCCGGGCCAGCCCCAGCATTTT. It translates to CAVAREPGQPQHF.

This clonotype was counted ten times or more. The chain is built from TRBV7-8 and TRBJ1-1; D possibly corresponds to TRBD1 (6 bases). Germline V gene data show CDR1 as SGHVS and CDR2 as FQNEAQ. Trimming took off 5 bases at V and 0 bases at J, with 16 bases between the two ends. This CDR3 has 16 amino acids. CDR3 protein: CASSQRQRTVNTEAFF. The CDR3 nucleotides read TGTGCCAGCAGCCAACGGCAGCGGACAGTGAACACTGAAGCTTTCTTT.

CDR3: CASMDRGGQETQYF. The CDR3 DNA sequence: TGTGCCAGCATGGACAGGGGCGGCCAAGAGACCCAGTACTTC. The chain employs TRBV2 and TRBJ2-5, with 9 bases matching TRBD1. V gave up 7 bases and J gave up 1 base; unmatched junction bases: 4. The CDR3 is 14 amino acids. Germline CDR1 is SNHLY and CDR2 is FYNNEI.

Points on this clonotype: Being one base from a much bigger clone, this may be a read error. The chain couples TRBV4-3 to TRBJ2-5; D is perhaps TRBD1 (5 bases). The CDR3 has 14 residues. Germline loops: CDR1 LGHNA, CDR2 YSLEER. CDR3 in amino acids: CTSSQEKGLGTQYF. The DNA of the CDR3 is TGCACCAGCAGCCAAGAAAAGGGGCTGGGGACCCAGTACTTC.

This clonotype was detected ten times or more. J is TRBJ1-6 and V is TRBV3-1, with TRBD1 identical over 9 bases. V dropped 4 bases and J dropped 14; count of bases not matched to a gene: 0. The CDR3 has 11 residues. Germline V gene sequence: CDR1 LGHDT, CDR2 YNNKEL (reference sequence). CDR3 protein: CASSRQGALHF. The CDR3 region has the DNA TGTGCCAGCAGCCGACAGGGGGCCCTCCACTTT.

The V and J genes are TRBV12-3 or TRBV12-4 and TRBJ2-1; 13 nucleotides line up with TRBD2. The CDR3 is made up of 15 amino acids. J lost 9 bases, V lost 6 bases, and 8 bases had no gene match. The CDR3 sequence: CASRLPGLAGTEQFF. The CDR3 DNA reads TGTGCCAGCAGGCTTCCGGGACTAGCGGGAACTGAGCAGTTCTTC.

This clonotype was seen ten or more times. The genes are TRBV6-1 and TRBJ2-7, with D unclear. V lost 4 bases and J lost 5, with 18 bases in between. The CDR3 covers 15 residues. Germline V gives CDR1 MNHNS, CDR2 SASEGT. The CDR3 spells CASSAGLLGRNEQYV. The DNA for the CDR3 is TGTGCCAGCAGTGCCGGATTACTGGGCAGGAACGAGCAGTACGTC.

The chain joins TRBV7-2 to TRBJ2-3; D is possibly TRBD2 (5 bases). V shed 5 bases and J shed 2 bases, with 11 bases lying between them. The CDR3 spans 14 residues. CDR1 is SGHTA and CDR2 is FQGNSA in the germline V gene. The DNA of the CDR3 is TGTGCCAGCAGCCCCCGGGGAACCACAGATACGCAGTATTTT. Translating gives CASSPRGTTDTQYF.

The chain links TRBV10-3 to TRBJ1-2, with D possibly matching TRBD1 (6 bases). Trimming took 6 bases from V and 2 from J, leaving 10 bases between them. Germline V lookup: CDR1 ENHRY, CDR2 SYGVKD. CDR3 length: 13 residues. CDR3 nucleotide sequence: TGTGCCATCAGGTCGGGGGCAAACTATGGCTACACCTTC. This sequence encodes CAIRSGANYGYTF.

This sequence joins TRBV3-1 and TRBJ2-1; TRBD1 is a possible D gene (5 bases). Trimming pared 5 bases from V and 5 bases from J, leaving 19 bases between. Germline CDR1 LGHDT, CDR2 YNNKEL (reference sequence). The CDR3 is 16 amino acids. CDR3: CASSGRGGGTDNEQFF. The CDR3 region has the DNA TGTGCCAGCAGCGGAAGGGGTGGCGGTACTGACAATGAGCAGTTCTTC.

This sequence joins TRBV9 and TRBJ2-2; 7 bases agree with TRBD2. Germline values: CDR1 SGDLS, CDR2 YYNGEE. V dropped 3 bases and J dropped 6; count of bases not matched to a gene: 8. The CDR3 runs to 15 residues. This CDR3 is CASSEDGRAAGELFF. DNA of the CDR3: TGTGCCAGCAGCGAAGATGGGAGGGCCGCCGGGGAGCTGTTTTTT.